This TCR beta chain appears in the sequencing data of a study of early T cells in non-severe SARS-CoV-2 infection. MiXCR, applied by TCRdb to the 5' RACE reads, yields one record per CDR3 protein. The profile covers fewer than 35,000 distinct CDR3 sequences, with around 9% appearing a single time and roughly an eighth taken by the ten largest. At least ten counts were recorded for this clonotype. Antigen: not known. CDR1 and CDR2 (germline): GTSNPN, SVGIG (reference sequence). Trimming left V 0 bases short and J 0 bases short, with 9 bases between. The CDR3 loop spans 15 amino acids. General observations from the study: The matching step, a VDJdb search, favored anti-spike CD8 responses and missed private and CD4 specificities.

The sequenced sample consisted of whole blood. The V and J genes are TRBV30 and TRBJ1-5, with D unresolved. This clonotype was obtained from an adult who was a healthcare worker with PCR-confirmed SARS-CoV-2 infection or an uninfected control (not recorded which). CDR3 loop: CAWSVLGSSNQPQHF. In DNA, the CDR3 is TGTGCCTGGAGTGTACTGGGTTCTAGCAATCAGCCCCAGCATTTT.